The 21 T cell receptor beta chains below all came from one sample that was sequenced in a study of monozygotic twins with inflammatory bowel disease. No DNA is given; TCRdb re-called the 5' RACE reads and lists each CDR3 protein once. The ten top clones account for 1.9%, within a sample of about 99,000 distinct CDR3 sequences. Material: blood. The receptors were sampled from a human donor with ulcerative colitis or Crohn's disease, or a healthy co-twin of an affected twin (not recorded which).

The gene calls are TRBV29-1 and TRBJ2-7; TCRdb proposes TRBD2, but this gene call is untestable without DNA. The CDR3 has 15 residues. The V gene's germline CDR1 is SQVTM and CDR2 ANQGSEA. The CDR3 loop reads CSVLGPGRDYWEQYF.

V is TRBV28 and J is TRBJ2-1; with no DNA, the TCRdb D assignment of TRBD2 cannot be verified. Germline values: CDR1 MDHEN, CDR2 SYDVKM. This CDR3 spans 15 amino acids. The CDR3 is CASNSGGRDYNEQFF.

The chain combines TRBV6-1 with TRBJ1-5; TCRdb names TRBD1, which stays unverified in the absence of DNA. The V gene's germline CDR1 is MNHNS and CDR2 SASEGT. This CDR3 comprises 15 residues. The CDR3 reads CASSLFQGGNQPQHF.

The V gene is TRBV20-1, the J gene TRBJ1-4. In germline, CDR1 is DFQATT, CDR2 SNEGSKA (reference sequence). This CDR3 is built from 15 residues. The CDR3 region is CSASGRDATNEKLFF.

The rearrangement uses TRBV10-2 and TRBJ1-1; TCRdb's D call of TRBD1 is untestable without DNA. CDR1 is WSHSY and CDR2 is SAAADI in the germline V gene. The CDR3 sequence is 13 residues long. CDR3 amino acids: CASTRQWNTEAFF.

The rearrangement uses TRBV5-6 and TRBJ1-2; TCRdb proposes TRBD1, but this gene call is untestable without DNA. CDR3 length: 16 residues. Germline CDR1 and CDR2: SGHDT and YYEEEE. CDR3 sequence reads: CASSSGEGWAYYGYTF.

The V gene is TRBV19, the J gene TRBJ1-5. The CDR3 consists of 14 residues. CDR1 and CDR2 from the germline V gene are LNHDA and SQIVND (reference sequence). The CDR3 sequence: CASTAEGHNQPQHF.

This sequence joins TRBV12-3 or TRBV12-4 and TRBJ2-5. The CDR3 has 12 amino acids. The CDR3 loop reads CASSLFRETQYF.

The chain is built from TRBV24-1 and TRBJ2-4. The CDR3 sequence is 14 residues long. The germline V gene encodes CDR1 KGHDR and CDR2 SFDVKD. Here the CDR3 reads CATSDTGLANIQYF.

The chain recombines TRBV20-1 with TRBJ2-7; absent DNA, TCRdb's TRBD2 call cannot be checked. Germline assignment: CDR1 DFQATT and CDR2 SNEGSKA (reference sequence). The CDR3 totals 15 residues. The chain's CDR3 is CSARGGTSGGSEQYF.

The chain recombines TRBV5-1 with TRBJ1-4. Germline V gives CDR1 SGHRS, CDR2 YFSETQ. The CDR3 contains 14 residues. CDR3 region: CASSLGSLNEKLFF.

The gene calls are TRBV6-5 and TRBJ1-2. This CDR3 is 11 amino acids long. Germline values: CDR1 MNHEY, CDR2 SVGAGI. CDR3 in amino acids: CASSAESGYTF.

The V and J genes are TRBV20-1 and TRBJ2-5; TCRdb's assignment of TRBD1 cannot be checked, as there is no DNA. The germline CDR1 and CDR2 sequences are DFQATT and SNEGSKA (reference sequence). CDR3 length: 13 residues. This chain's CDR3 is CSPPPGQGETQYF.

V usage is TRBV4-3 and J usage is TRBJ2-7. This CDR3 comprises 15 residues. The V gene's germline CDR1 is LGHNA and CDR2 YSLEER. This CDR3 reads CASSQERSGFREQYF.

J is TRBJ2-2 and V is TRBV5-6; TCRdb selects TRBD1, and the lack of DNA leaves this call unchecked. The germline gives CDR1 SGHDT, CDR2 YYEEEE. The CDR3 consists of 15 residues. CDR3 sequence reads: CASSHLTASTGELFF.

The chain links TRBV11-2 to TRBJ2-2; the D gene TCRdb calls, TRBD2, cannot be checked with no DNA. Germline-derived CDR1 and CDR2 are SGHAT and FQNNGV. The CDR3 extends over 18 amino acids. CDR3 protein: CASSLRMQRSFGTGELFF.

The CDR3 loop reads CASSPGQGFYKQYF. J is TRBJ2-7 and V is TRBV9; TCRdb outputs TRBD1, but without DNA this stays unchecked. This CDR3 contains 14 residues. Per germline, CDR1 SGDLS and CDR2 YYNGEE.

CDR3 in amino acids: CASSLTGWQNEKLFF. The chain recombines TRBV5-1 with TRBJ1-4. The CDR3 totals 15 residues. CDR1 is SGHRS, CDR2 YFSETQ, per germline.

This rearrangement joins TRBV10-3 to TRBJ2-1. The CDR3 is 13 amino acids. Per germline, CDR1 ENHRY and CDR2 SYGVKD. CDR3 residues: CAISGTAPSEQFF.

The J gene is TRBJ2-3, the V gene TRBV20-1; the D call from TCRdb, TRBD2, cannot be confirmed without DNA. The germline CDR1 and CDR2 sequences are DFQATT and SNEGSKA (reference sequence). The CDR3 runs to 15 residues. The CDR3 region is CSAPPSGGAADTQYF.

The genes are TRBV20-1 and TRBJ1-6. From germline, CDR1 is DFQATT and CDR2 SNEGSKA (reference sequence). The CDR3 loop spans 15 amino acids. CDR3 amino acids: CSARVGNAYNSPLHF.